The rows below give T cell receptor beta chains drawn from one sample of a study of cytomegalovirus exposure and HLA in healthy donors. Sequencing used immunoSEQ multiplex PCR; TCRdb keeps in-frame clones, though not all of them. This sample has roughly 100,000 clones; over 65% occur once, and the top ten carry roughly 5.6%. The material sequenced was PBMCs. Receptors were obtained from a female donor in good health and CMV-seropositive. Each CDR3 is given with its conserved first and last residue. D genes are given only for firm matches. Clone size is stated in some rows and not others, as once, few, many or a class when expanded.

TRBV5-4	.	.	TRBJ2-2	CASSLVGGFNTGELFF	TGTGCCAGCAGCTTGGTTGGAGGGTTTAACACCGGGGAGCTGTTTTTT
TRBV4-1	TRBD1	.	TRBJ2-3	CASSQALGQGVTDTQYF	TGCGCCAGCAGCCAAGCTCTAGGACAGGGCGTCACAGATACGCAGTATTTT
TRBV11-2	.	.	TRBJ1-1	CASSLDDNRMNTEAFF	TGTGCCAGCAGCTTAGATGACAACAGAATGAACACTGAAGCTTTCTTT
TRBV27	.	.	TRBJ2-7	CASSSRLDGGLYEQYF	TGTGCCAGCAGTTCGCGATTGGACGGAGGGCTCTACGAGCAGTACTTC
TRBV30	TRBD1	once	TRBJ1-6	CAWSRSGTGFVFEGSPLHF	TGTGCCTGGAGCCGATCCGGGACAGGGTTTGTATTTGAGGGTTCACCCCTCCACTTT
TRBV5-4	TRBD1	few	TRBJ2-7	CASSRGRDSRTYEQYF	TGTGCCAGCAGCAGGGGCAGGGACAGCCGAACCTACGAGCAGTACTTC
TRBV4-3	.	.	TRBJ1-1	CASSQPGSSGTEAFF	TGCGCCAGCAGCCAACCGGGGTCATCGGGTACTGAAGCTTTCTTT
TRBV30	.	few	TRBJ1-4	CAWTDSVREKLFF	TGTGCCTGGACGGACAGCGTGAGGGAAAAACTGTTTTTT
TRBV7-2	.	.	TRBJ2-7	CASSLALGEQYF	TGTGCCAGCAGCTTAGCGCTAGGCGAGCAGTACTTC
TRBV7-8	.	.	TRBJ2-1	CASSLRDYNEQFF	TGTGCCAGCAGCCTCAGGGACTACAATGAGCAGTTCTTC
TRBV28	.	.	TRBJ2-7	CASSFLYEQYF	TGTGCCAGCAGTTTCCTCTACGAGCAGTACTTC
TRBV18	.	few	TRBJ2-1	CASSPQTGIDEQFF	TGTGCCAGCTCACCCCAGACCGGGATTGATGAGCAGTTCTTC
TRBV2	TRBD1	few	TRBJ2-1	CASSSGQGPYNEQFF	TGTGCCAGCAGTTCGGGACAGGGGCCTTACAATGAGCAGTTCTTC
TRBV6-5	TRBD1	few	TRBJ1-5	CASSYQRQGPQHF	TGTGCCAGCAGTTACCAACGACAGGGCCCCCAGCATTTT
TRBV9	.	.	TRBJ2-1	CASSVGWGQDNEQFF	TGTGCCAGCAGCGTAGGGTGGGGGCAGGACAATGAGCAGTTCTTC
TRBV7-7	.	.	TRBJ2-3	CASSYGGPTDTQYF	TGTGCTAGCAGCTACGGGGGACCCACAGATACGCAGTATTTT
TRBV6-5	.	.	TRBJ2-1	CASSYFAVSYNEQFF	TGTGCCAGCAGTTACTTTGCAGTCTCCTACAATGAGCAGTTCTTC
TRBV6-1	TRBD2	.	TRBJ2-7	CASSERGGPYEQYF	TGTGCCAGCAGTGAGCGGGGGGGCCCCTACGAGCAGTACTTC
TRBV4-1	TRBD2	.	TRBJ2-1	CASSPGGSGGSYNEQFF	TGCGCCAGCAGCCCCGGGGGTAGCGGGGGGTCCTACAATGAGCAGTTCTTC
TRBV7-9	.	.	TRBJ2-7	CASTLWGTVEQYF	TGTGCCAGCACTTTATGGGGGACTGTGGAGCAGTACTTC
TRBV6-5	TRBD1	once	TRBJ1-2	CASSYSGQGFGYTF	TGTGCCAGCAGTTACTCGGGACAGGGATTTGGCTACACCTTC
TRBV5-1	.	.	TRBJ2-7	CASSFQDRYSYGNGEQYF	TGCGCCAGCAGCTTCCAGGACAGATACTCCTACGGAAACGGGGAGCAGTACTTC
TRBV28	.	.	TRBJ1-5	CASRGDGGNQPQHF	TGTGCCAGCAGAGGGGACGGGGGAAACCAGCCCCAGCATTTT
TRBV5-1	TRBD1	once	TRBJ1-4	CASRITGAHNEKLFF	TGCGCCAGCAGGATTACAGGGGCCCATAATGAAAAACTGTTTTTT
TRBV5-1	.	.	TRBJ1-4	CASSPRSGGSEKLFF	TGCGCCAGCAGCCCCCGTTCGGGGGGCAGTGAAAAACTGTTTTTT
TRBV11-2	.	.	TRBJ2-5	CASSLDRRMQRETQYF	TGTGCCAGCAGCTTAGATAGGAGGATGCAACGGGAGACCCAGTACTTC
TRBV5-4	TRBD1	.	TRBJ1-4	CASSTPGQGNEKLFF	TGTGCCAGCAGCACACCGGGACAGGGGAATGAAAAACTGTTTTTT
TRBV2	.	.	TRBJ1-4	CASSGEGVGNEKLFF	TGTGCCAGCAGTGGGGAGGGGGTTGGTAATGAAAAACTGTTTTTT
TRBV5-4	TRBD1	.	TRBJ1-1	CASSADRGEAFF	TGTGCCAGCAGCGCAGACAGGGGAGAAGCTTTCTTT
TRBV27	.	.	TRBJ1-1	CASSRRDGLSMNTEAFF	TGTGCCAGCAGTAGAAGGGACGGACTATCCATGAACACTGAAGCTTTCTTT
TRBV28	TRBD2	.	TRBJ2-1	CASSPLGASGRAEQFF	TGTGCCAGCAGTCCCTTGGGGGCTAGCGGGAGGGCGGAGCAGTTCTTC
TRBV5-5	TRBD1	.	TRBJ1-5	CASSFGQGGTSNQPQHF	TGTGCCAGCAGTTTCGGACAGGGAGGTACGAGCAATCAGCCCCAGCATTTT
TRBV19	TRBD1	.	TRBJ2-7	CASRDNDRAKYEQYF	TGTGCCAGTAGGGATAACGACAGGGCAAAATACGAGCAGTACTTC
TRBV25-1	.	.	TRBJ2-5	CASSEWEGGETQYF	TGTGCCAGCAGTGAATGGGAAGGAGGCGAGACCCAGTACTTC
TRBV7-2	TRBD2	.	TRBJ2-1	CASSLVSSGGANEQFF	TGTGCCAGCAGCTTAGTCTCCAGCGGGGGGGCCAATGAGCAGTTCTTC
TRBV7-9	TRBD1	.	TRBJ1-1	CASSLQGGNTEAFF	TGTGCCAGCAGCTTACAGGGGGGGAACACTGAAGCTTTCTTT
TRBV6-6	.	.	TRBJ2-7	CASRRDGLNGYEQYF	TGTGCCAGCAGGCGCGACGGACTAAATGGCTACGAGCAGTACTTC
TRBV19	.	once	TRBJ1-1	CASSIPTGSRTEAFF	TGTGCCAGTAGTATCCCGACAGGAAGTAGGACTGAAGCTTTCTTT
TRBV5-1	.	few	TRBJ1-4	CASSPGREGEKLFF	TGCGCCAGCAGCCCGGGGAGGGAGGGTGAAAAACTGTTTTTT
TRBV4-2	TRBD1	.	TRBJ2-1	CASSPRTGYNEQFF	TGTGCCAGCAGCCCCAGGACAGGTTACAATGAGCAGTTCTTC
TRBV28	.	once	TRBJ1-2	CASSLLGQSRGYTF	TGTGCCAGCAGTTTATTAGGACAGTCTCGCGGCTACACCTTC
TRBV7-9	.	.	TRBJ2-3	CASSSTQRYTQYF	TGTGCCAGCAGCTCTACCCAGCGGTATACGCAGTATTTT
TRBV19	.	.	TRBJ1-5	CASSIVPAVRQPQHF	TGTGCCAGTAGTATAGTTCCTGCAGTCAGGCAGCCCCAGCATTTT
TRBV5-1	.	.	TRBJ1-4	CASSLRRGSEKLFF	TGCGCCAGCAGCTTACGCAGGGGAAGTGAAAAACTGTTTTTT
TRBV2	.	.	TRBJ1-4	CASRPPTGVKEKLFF	TGTGCCAGCAGGCCGCCAACGGGAGTAAAAGAAAAACTGTTTTTT
TRBV13	TRBD1	.	TRBJ1-1	CASSHQGQGRRTEAFF	TGTGCCAGCAGCCACCAGGGACAGGGAAGGAGGACTGAAGCTTTCTTT
TRBV6-6	.	.	TRBJ1-6	CASLSGGAGNSPLHF	TGTGCCAGCTTAAGCGGGGGGGCGGGTAATTCACCCCTCCACTTT
TRBV5-6	TRBD1	.	TRBJ2-3	CASSPTGVGDTQYF	TGTGCCAGCAGCCCGACAGGGGTAGGAGATACGCAGTATTTT
TRBV7-2	TRBD1	.	TRBJ2-2	CASSLRQGGTGELFF	TGTGCCAGCAGCCTAAGACAGGGTGGCACCGGGGAGCTGTTTTTT
TRBV6-6	TRBD1	.	TRBJ1-4	CASRAPTGSNEKLFF	TGTGCCAGCAGGGCTCCGACAGGGAGTAATGAAAAACTGTTTTTT